This T cell receptor beta chain was identified during a study of T cells in Graves' hyperthyroidism and ophthalmopathy. Study-wide context: Upon initial diagnosis and before any treatment, peripheral blood was collected. General study results and limits: Most thyroid clonotypes expanded above 0.001 appeared in blood too.

This clonotype was observed at least ten times. What it binds is unknown. Over 18 months, lack of ophthalmopathy progression marked Graves' hyperthyroidism as stable. V was pared by 4 bases and J by 1 base, with 7 bases between. There are 13 residues in the CDR3. The TCR beta CDR3 regions underwent amplification using RNA transcripts as the source. The primer set for the first-round RT-PCR of the TCR CDR3 was HTBI. TCRdb called the multiplex PCR reads again in MiXCR, with one record for every CDR3 protein. The repertoire includes about 210,000 distinct CDR3 sequences, approximately 17% of them detected once, and roughly 50% sits in the top ten.

Material for sequencing was blood. J is TRBJ2-5 and V is TRBV12-3 or TRBV12-4; no reliable D call. This receptor was taken from a man between 50 and 59 years old with Graves' hyperthyroidism. CDR3 loop: CASSSSGQETQYF. The CDR3 DNA reads as TGTGCCAGCAGTTCAAGTGGCCAAGAGACCCAGTACTTC.